This TCR beta chain stems from a study of blood T cell repertoires in COVID-19. Method: immunoSEQ multiplex PCR; TCRdb's copy keeps in-frame clones and lacks some. The table has tens of thousands of clones, around 89% seen once; the top ten hold 25%. This CDR3 has 14 amino acids. CDR1 and CDR2 from the germline V gene are LGHDT and YNNKEL (reference sequence). Between the trimmed V and J ends, which lost 5 bases and 4 bases, there was a span of 14 bases. The genes are TRBV3-1 (or the pseudogene TRBV3-2) and TRBJ2-5, with D perhaps matching TRBD2 (7 bases). What was sequenced was peripheral blood. The receptor was derived from a man in his 60s with active or convalescent COVID-19. The CDR3 nucleotides are TGTGCCAGCAGCGATCGAAGGGGGGGAGAGACCCAGTACTTC. It codes for CASSDRRGGETQYF.